The sequence of this TCR beta chain was determined in a study of T cell changes during pregnancy in multiple sclerosis. Profiled with immunoSEQ multiplex PCR; TCRdb holds only in-frame clones, not every one. The table lists approximately 70,000 clones, 90% to 95% of them singletons. The CDR3 runs to 12 residues. Germline CDR1 is MNHEY and CDR2 is SVGAGI. With 2 bases removed from V and 14 bases from J, the gap between germline ends came to 15 bases. This clone appeared once. The source is a female donor in good health, enrolled as a control in a pregnancy study. Sequencing used peripheral blood, obtained in the third trimester of pregnancy. This chain uses TRBV6-5 with TRBJ1-1; TRBD1 is a possible D gene (5 bases). In DNA, the CDR3 is TGTGCCAGCAGTTACAAGGGGCGCATCTCCTTCTTT. It translates to CASSYKGRISFF.